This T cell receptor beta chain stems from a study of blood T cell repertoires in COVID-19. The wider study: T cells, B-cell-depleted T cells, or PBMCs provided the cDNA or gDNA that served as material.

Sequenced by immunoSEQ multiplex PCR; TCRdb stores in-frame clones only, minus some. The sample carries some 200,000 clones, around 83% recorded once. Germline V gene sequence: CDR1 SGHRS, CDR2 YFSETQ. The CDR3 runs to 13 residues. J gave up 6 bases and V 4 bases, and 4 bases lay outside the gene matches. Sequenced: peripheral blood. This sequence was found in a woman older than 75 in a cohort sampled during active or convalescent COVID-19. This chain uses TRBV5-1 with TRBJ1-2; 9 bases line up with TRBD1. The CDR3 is CASSKDRGDGYTF. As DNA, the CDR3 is TGCGCCAGCAGCAAGGACAGGGGAGATGGCTACACCTTC.